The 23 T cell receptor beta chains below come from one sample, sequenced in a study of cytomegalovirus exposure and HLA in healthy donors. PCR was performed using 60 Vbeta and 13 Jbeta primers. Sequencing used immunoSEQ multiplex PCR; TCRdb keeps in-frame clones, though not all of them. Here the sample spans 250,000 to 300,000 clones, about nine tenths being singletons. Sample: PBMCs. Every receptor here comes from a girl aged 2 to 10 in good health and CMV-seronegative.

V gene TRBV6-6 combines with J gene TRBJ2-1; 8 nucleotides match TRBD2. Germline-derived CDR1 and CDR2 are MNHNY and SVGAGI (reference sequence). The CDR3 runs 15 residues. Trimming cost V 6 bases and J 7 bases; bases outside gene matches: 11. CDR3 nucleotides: TGTGCCAGCAGCCCCATAGGCGGGAGGTATAATGAGCAGTTCTTC. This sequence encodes CASSPIGGRYNEQFF.

The CDR3 is CSVEAWGDTEAFF. CDR3 sequence (DNA): TGCAGCGTTGAAGCATGGGGGGACACTGAAGCTTTCTTT. This chain uses TRBV29-1 with TRBJ1-1, with D possibly matching TRBD1 (5 bases). The CDR3 extends over 13 amino acids. V shed 1 base and J shed 3 bases, with 9 bases lying between them. CDR1 is SQVTM and CDR2 is ANQGSEA in the germline V gene.

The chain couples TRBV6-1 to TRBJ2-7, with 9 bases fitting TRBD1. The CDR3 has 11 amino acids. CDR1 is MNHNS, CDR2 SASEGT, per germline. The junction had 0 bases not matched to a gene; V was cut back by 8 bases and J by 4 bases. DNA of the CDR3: TGTGCCAGCGGGACAGGGTACGAGCAGTACTTC. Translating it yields CASGTGYEQYF.

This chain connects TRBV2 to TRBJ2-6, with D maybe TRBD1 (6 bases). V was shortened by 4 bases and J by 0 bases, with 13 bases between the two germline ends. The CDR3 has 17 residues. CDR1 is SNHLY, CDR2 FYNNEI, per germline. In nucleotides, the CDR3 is TGTGCCAGCAGTGGCGAACAGGGCCGCTCTGGGGCCAACGTCCTGACTTTC. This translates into CASSGEQGRSGANVLTF.

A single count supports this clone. CDR3 in amino acids: CASSPSGSSYEQYF. The CDR3 DNA reads as TGTGCCAGCAGCCCAAGCGGGAGCTCCTACGAGCAGTACTTC. The chain recombines TRBV9 with TRBJ2-7, with 8 bases matching TRBD2. Unmatched junction bases numbered 3, after V lost 4 bases and J lost 0 bases. Per germline, CDR1 SGDLS and CDR2 YYNGEE. CDR3 length equals 14 residues.

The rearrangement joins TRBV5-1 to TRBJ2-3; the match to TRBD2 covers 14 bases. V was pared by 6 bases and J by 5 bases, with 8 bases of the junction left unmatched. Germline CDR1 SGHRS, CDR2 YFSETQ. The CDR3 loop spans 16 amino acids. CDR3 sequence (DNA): TGCGCCAGCACCCGGGTGGGACTAGCGGGAGTAGATACGCAGTATTTT. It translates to CASTRVGLAGVDTQYF. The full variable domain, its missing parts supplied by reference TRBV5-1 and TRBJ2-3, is KAGVTQTPRYLIKTRGQQVTLSCSPISGHRSVSWYQQTPGQGLQFLFEYFSETQRNKGNFPGRFSGRQFSNSRSEMNVSTLELGDSALYLCASTRVGLAGVDTQYFGPGTRLTVL.

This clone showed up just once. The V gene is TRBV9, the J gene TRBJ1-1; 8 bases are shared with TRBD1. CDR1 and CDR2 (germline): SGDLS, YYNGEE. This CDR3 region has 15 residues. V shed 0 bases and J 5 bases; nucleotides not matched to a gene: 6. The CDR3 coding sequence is TGTGCCAGCAGCGTAGCCGCAGGGGGCCGGACTGAAGCTTTCTTT. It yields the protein CASSVAAGGRTEAFF.

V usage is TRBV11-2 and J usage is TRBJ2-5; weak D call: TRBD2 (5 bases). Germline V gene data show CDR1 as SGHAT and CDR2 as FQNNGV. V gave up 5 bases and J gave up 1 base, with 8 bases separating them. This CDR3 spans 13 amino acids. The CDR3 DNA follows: TGTGCCAGCAGCGGGGAGTTCCAAGAGACCCAGTACTTC. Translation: CASSGEFQETQYF.

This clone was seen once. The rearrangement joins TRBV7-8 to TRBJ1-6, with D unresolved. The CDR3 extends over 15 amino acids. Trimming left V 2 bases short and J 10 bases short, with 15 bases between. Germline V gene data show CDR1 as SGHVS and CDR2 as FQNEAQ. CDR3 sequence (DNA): TGTGCCAGCAGCTTACAGTCCGCGGCAAGGTCACCCCTCCACTTT. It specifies CASSLQSAARSPLHF.

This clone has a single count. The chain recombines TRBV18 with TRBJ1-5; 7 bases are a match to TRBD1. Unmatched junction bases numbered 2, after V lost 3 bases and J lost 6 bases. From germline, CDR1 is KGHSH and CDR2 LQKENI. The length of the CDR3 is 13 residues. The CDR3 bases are TGTGCCAGCTCACCCGACAGGGCTCAGCCCCAGCATTTT. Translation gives CASSPDRAQPQHF. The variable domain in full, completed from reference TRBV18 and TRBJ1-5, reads NAGVMQNPRHLVRRRGQEARLRCSPMKGHSHVYWYRQLPEEGLKFMVYLQKENIIDESGMPKERFSAEFPKEGPSILRIQQVVRGDSAAYFCASSPDRAQPQHFGDGTRLSIL.

The DNA of the CDR3 is TGCGCCAGCAGCCAAGGGACTAGCGCCTACAATGAGCAGTTCTTC. Translating it yields CASSQGTSAYNEQFF. The gene calls are TRBV5-1 and TRBJ2-1; 10 nucleotides match TRBD2. CDR3 length equals 15 residues. Germline V gene lookup returns CDR1 SGHRS and CDR2 YFSETQ. V dropped 4 bases and J dropped 2; count of bases not matched to a gene: 3.

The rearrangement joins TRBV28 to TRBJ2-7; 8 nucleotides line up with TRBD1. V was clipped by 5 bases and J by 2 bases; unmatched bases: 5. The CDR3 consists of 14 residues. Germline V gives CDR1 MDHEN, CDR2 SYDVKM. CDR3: CASSRDRTPYEQYF. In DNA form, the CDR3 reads TGTGCCAGCAGTCGGGACAGGACACCCTACGAGCAGTACTTC.

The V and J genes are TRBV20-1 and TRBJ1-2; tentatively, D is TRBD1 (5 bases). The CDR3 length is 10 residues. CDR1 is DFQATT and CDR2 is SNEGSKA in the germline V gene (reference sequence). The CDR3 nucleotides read TGCAGGGAAGGGGTGGAGGGCTACACCTTC. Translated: CREGVEGYTF.

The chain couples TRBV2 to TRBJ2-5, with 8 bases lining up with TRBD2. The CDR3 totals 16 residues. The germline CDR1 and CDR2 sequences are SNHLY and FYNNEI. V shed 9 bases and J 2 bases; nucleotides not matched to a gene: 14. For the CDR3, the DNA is TGTGCCAGTCCGCTCGGCGGGGGGCGGGGACAAGAGACCCAGTACTTC. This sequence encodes CASPLGGGRGQETQYF.

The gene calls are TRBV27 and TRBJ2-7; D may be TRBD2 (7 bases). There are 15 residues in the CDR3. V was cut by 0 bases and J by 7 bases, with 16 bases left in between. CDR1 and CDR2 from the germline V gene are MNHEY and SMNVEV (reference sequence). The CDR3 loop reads CASSLSWGGGGEQYF. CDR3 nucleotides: TGTGCCAGCAGTTTATCGTGGGGGGGCGGCGGTGAGCAGTACTTC.

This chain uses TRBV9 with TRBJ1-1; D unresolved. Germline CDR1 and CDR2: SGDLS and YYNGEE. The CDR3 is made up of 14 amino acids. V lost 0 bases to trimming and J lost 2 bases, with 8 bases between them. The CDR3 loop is CASSVEEGNTEAFF. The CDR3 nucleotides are TGTGCCAGCAGCGTAGAGGAGGGAAACACTGAAGCTTTCTTT.

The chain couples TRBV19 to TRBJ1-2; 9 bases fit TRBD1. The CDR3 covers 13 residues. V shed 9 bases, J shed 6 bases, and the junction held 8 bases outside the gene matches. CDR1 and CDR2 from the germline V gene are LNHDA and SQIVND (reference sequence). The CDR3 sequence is CASRDREVDGYTF. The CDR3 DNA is TGTGCCAGCCGGGACAGGGAGGTAGATGGCTACACCTTC. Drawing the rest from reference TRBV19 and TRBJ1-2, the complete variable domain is DGGITQSPKYLFRKEGQNVTLSCEQNLNHDAMYWYRQDPGQGLRLIYYSQIVNDFQKGDIAEGYSVSREKKESFPLTVTSAQKNPTAFYLCASRDREVDGYTFGSGTRLTVV.

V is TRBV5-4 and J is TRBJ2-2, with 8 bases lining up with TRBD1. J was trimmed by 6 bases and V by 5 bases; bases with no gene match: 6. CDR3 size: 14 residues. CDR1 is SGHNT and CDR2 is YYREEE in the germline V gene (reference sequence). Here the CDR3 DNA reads TGTGCCAGCAGTCCAGGGGGCTTCCCCGGGGAGCTGTTTTTT. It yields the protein CASSPGGFPGELFF.

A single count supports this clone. Here the CDR3 DNA reads TGTGCCAGCACCACGAGGAGGGGGGGCTCCTACGAGCAGTACTTC. Translation gives CASTTRRGGSYEQYF. The chain couples TRBV6-5 to TRBJ2-7, with D tentatively TRBD2 (7 bases). This CDR3 region has 15 residues. Between the trimmed V and J ends, which lost 7 bases and 0 bases, there was a span of 16 bases. Germline values: CDR1 MNHEY, CDR2 SVGAGI.

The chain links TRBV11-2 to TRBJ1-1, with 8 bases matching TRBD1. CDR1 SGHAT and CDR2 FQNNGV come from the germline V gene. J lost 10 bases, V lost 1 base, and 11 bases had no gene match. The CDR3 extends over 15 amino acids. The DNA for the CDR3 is TGTGCCAGCAGCTTAGCCCGGACAGGGACTTTTGGAGCTTTCTTT. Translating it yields CASSLARTGTFGAFF.

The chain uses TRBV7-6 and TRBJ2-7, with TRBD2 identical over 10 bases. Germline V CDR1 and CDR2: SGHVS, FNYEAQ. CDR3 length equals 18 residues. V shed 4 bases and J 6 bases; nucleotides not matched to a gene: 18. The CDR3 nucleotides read TGTGCCAGCAGCTCCCTGCCCTGGGGAGCGGGAGGGCCGCTCGAGCAGTACTTC. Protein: CASSSLPWGAGGPLEQYF.

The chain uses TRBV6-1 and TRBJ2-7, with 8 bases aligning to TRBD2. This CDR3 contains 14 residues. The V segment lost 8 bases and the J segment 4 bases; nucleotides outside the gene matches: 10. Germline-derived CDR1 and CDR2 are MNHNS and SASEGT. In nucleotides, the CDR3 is TGTGCCAGCCAACAAATAGCGGGGCCTTACGAGCAGTACTTC. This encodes CASQQIAGPYEQYF.

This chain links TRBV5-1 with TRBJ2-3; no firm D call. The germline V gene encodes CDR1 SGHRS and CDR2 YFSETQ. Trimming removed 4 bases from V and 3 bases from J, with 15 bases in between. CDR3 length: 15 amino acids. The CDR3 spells CASSPGTPRTDTQYF. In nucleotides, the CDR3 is TGCGCCAGCAGCCCCGGCACACCGCGGACAGATACGCAGTATTTT.